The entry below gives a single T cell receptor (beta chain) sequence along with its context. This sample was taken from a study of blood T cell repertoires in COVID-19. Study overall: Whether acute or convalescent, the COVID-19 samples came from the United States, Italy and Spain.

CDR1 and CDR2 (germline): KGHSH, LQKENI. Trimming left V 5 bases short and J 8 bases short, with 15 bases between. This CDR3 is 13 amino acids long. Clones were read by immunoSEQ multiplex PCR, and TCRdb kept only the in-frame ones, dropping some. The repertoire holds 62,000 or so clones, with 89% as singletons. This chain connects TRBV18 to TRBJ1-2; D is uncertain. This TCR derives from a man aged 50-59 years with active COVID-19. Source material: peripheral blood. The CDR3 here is CASSESRTSGYTF. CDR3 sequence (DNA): TGTGCCAGCTCAGAATCTCGAACTTCCGGCTACACCTTC.